Listed below are T cell receptor beta chains from one sample, sequenced in a study of shared clonotypes between healthy human individuals. Repertoires were generated with immunoSEQ multiplex PCR, while TCRdb's copy carries only in-frame clones and drops some. The sample holds roughly 520,000 clones, about 96% seen once. The sequencing input was naive CD4+ T cells sorted from blood. The receptors here all came from a woman aged 25 to 39 in good health. CDR3s include the opening cysteine and the closing phenylalanine or tryptophan. The order of the fields is V gene, J gene, clone size, CDR3 length, D gene, CDR3 DNA, CDR3 protein. D genes are given only for firm matches. Some rows mark clone size as missing; the rest say once, few, many or name a class of expanded clone.

v_gene: TRBV5-6; j_gene: TRBJ2-4; abundance: .; len: 15; d_gene: .; CDR3nt: TGTGCCAGCAGCTTTGCCACCTCCCCGGGAAACATTCAGTACTTC; CDR3aa: CASSFATSPGNIQYF
v_gene: TRBV5-1; j_gene: TRBJ2-3; abundance: .; len: 13; d_gene: .; CDR3nt: TGCGCCAGCAGCATCGACGAAACAGATACGCAGTATTTT; CDR3aa: CASSIDETDTQYF
v_gene: TRBV9; j_gene: TRBJ2-3; abundance: .; len: 13; d_gene: .; CDR3nt: TGTGCCAGCAGCCCCCCCACTATGATCACGCAGTATTTT; CDR3aa: CASSPPTMITQYF
v_gene: TRBV2; j_gene: TRBJ1-2; abundance: .; len: 13; d_gene: TRBD1; CDR3nt: TGTGCCAGCAGGAAGACAGGGAGCTATGGCTACACCTTC; CDR3aa: CASRKTGSYGYTF
v_gene: TRBV10-1; j_gene: TRBJ1-2; abundance: .; len: 12; d_gene: .; CDR3nt: TGCGCCAGCAGTTGGCGGTCCTATGGCTACACCTTC; CDR3aa: CASSWRSYGYTF
v_gene: TRBV18; j_gene: TRBJ2-1; abundance: .; len: 19; d_gene: TRBD2; CDR3nt: TGTGCCAGCTCACCAATGCCACTAGCGGGAGGGAGCTCCTACAATGAGCAGTTCTTC; CDR3aa: CASSPMPLAGGSSYNEQFF
v_gene: TRBV5-1; j_gene: TRBJ1-4; abundance: .; len: 15; d_gene: .; CDR3nt: TGCGCCAGCAGCTTGGCCGGCCAGCGGAATGAAAAACTGTTTTTT; CDR3aa: CASSLAGQRNEKLFF
v_gene: TRBV27; j_gene: TRBJ1-1; abundance: .; len: 13; d_gene: .; CDR3nt: TGTGCCAGCAGTTTATTCAGGGCGACTGAAGCTTTCTTT; CDR3aa: CASSLFRATEAFF
v_gene: TRBV4-1; j_gene: TRBJ2-2; abundance: .; len: 16; d_gene: .; CDR3nt: TGCGCCAGCAGCCGGACCGGGACACCGAACACCGGGGAGCTGTTTTTT; CDR3aa: CASSRTGTPNTGELFF
v_gene: TRBV28; j_gene: TRBJ2-3; abundance: .; len: 14; d_gene: .; CDR3nt: TGTGCCAGCATCCTAGACATAAGCACAGATACGCAGTATTTT; CDR3aa: CASILDISTDTQYF
v_gene: TRBV11-2; j_gene: TRBJ2-5; abundance: .; len: 17; d_gene: .; CDR3nt: TGTGCCAGCAGCTTAGGTGTGGGCCGGGGAGGTTTGGAGACCCAGTACTTC; CDR3aa: CASSLGVGRGGLETQYF
v_gene: TRBV25-1; j_gene: TRBJ1-1; abundance: once; len: 13; d_gene: TRBD1; CDR3nt: TGTGCCAGCTTAAGGACAGGGGGAGCTGAAGCTTTCTTT; CDR3aa: CASLRTGGAEAFF
v_gene: TRBV19; j_gene: TRBJ2-2; abundance: .; len: 17; d_gene: .; CDR3nt: TGTGCCAGTAGTTTGCGCAGACTGCTAACGAACACCGGGGAGCTGTTTTTT; CDR3aa: CASSLRRLLTNTGELFF
v_gene: TRBV6-5; j_gene: TRBJ2-7; abundance: .; len: 15; d_gene: .; CDR3nt: TGTGCCAGCAGTTACGACGGGAATGGTATTTACGAGCAGTACTTC; CDR3aa: CASSYDGNGIYEQYF
v_gene: TRBV18; j_gene: TRBJ2-3; abundance: .; len: 16; d_gene: TRBD1; CDR3nt: TGTGCCAGCTCACCTTCCGGGACAGGGGTCCTAGATACGCAGTATTTT; CDR3aa: CASSPSGTGVLDTQYF
v_gene: TRBV11-2; j_gene: TRBJ1-5; abundance: .; len: 15; d_gene: TRBD1; CDR3nt: TGTGCCAGCAGCTTAAACAGGGGAGGCAATCAGCCCCAGCATTTT; CDR3aa: CASSLNRGGNQPQHF
v_gene: TRBV10-1; j_gene: TRBJ2-1; abundance: once; len: 12; d_gene: TRBD2; CDR3nt: TGCGCCAGGCGGGAGGGCGACAATGAGCAGTTCTTC; CDR3aa: CARREGDNEQFF
v_gene: TRBV7-9; j_gene: TRBJ2-5; abundance: .; len: 14; d_gene: .; CDR3nt: TGTGCCAGCAGCTCCGGAGAGGTTCGAGAGACCCAGTACTTC; CDR3aa: CASSSGEVRETQYF
v_gene: TRBV4-2; j_gene: TRBJ2-4; abundance: .; len: 16; d_gene: .; CDR3nt: TGTGCCAGCAGCCAAGTTGGTGGTGTTGGCAAAAACATTCAGTACTTC; CDR3aa: CASSQVGGVGKNIQYF
v_gene: TRBV28; j_gene: TRBJ2-7; abundance: .; len: 11; d_gene: .; CDR3nt: TGTGCCAGCAGTTTTGCGAGGGAGCAGTACTTC; CDR3aa: CASSFAREQYF
v_gene: TRBV29-1; j_gene: TRBJ2-7; abundance: .; len: 13; d_gene: TRBD1; CDR3nt: TGCAGCGTTGGAGGGGGCGAGTGGGCCGAGCAGTACTTC; CDR3aa: CSVGGGEWAEQYF
v_gene: TRBV19; j_gene: TRBJ2-1; abundance: .; len: 17; d_gene: TRBD1; CDR3nt: TGTGCCAGTAGTATATATGGGACAGGGGGCTTGGGGAATGAGCAGTTCTTC; CDR3aa: CASSIYGTGGLGNEQFF
v_gene: TRBV7-2; j_gene: TRBJ2-5; abundance: .; len: 15; d_gene: .; CDR3nt: TGTGCCAGCAGCTTGACAGGGAGGACCCAAGAGACCCAGTACTTC; CDR3aa: CASSLTGRTQETQYF
v_gene: TRBV28; j_gene: TRBJ2-1; abundance: .; len: 14; d_gene: .; CDR3nt: TGTGCCAGCAGTTTGACGACTTCGTACAATGAGCAGTTCTTC; CDR3aa: CASSLTTSYNEQFF
v_gene: TRBV11-2; j_gene: TRBJ1-5; abundance: .; len: 14; d_gene: .; CDR3nt: TGTGCCAGCAGCTTGGACGGTTCCAATCAGCCCCAGCATTTT; CDR3aa: CASSLDGSNQPQHF
v_gene: TRBV7-5; j_gene: TRBJ2-5; abundance: .; len: 13; d_gene: .; CDR3nt: TGTGTCAGAAGCCTAGGTAACCAAGAGACCCAGTACTTC; CDR3aa: CVRSLGNQETQYF
v_gene: TRBV1; j_gene: TRBJ2-3; abundance: .; len: 13; d_gene: .; CDR3nt: TGCACCAGCAGGATCCATACCCCAGATACGCAGTATTTT; CDR3aa: CTSRIHTPDTQYF
v_gene: TRBV5-4; j_gene: TRBJ2-2; abundance: .; len: 18; d_gene: TRBD2; CDR3nt: TGTGCCAGCAGCTTGGGCGGGACTAGCGGGCCGAACACCGGGGAGCTGTTTTTT; CDR3aa: CASSLGGTSGPNTGELFF
v_gene: TRBV4-1; j_gene: TRBJ2-3; abundance: .; len: 14; d_gene: TRBD2; CDR3nt: TGCGCCAGCAGCCGGGGACTAGTTTCAGATACGCAGTATTTT; CDR3aa: CASSRGLVSDTQYF
v_gene: TRBV6-1; j_gene: TRBJ2-5; abundance: .; len: 14; d_gene: TRBD1; CDR3nt: TGTGCCAGCAGATGGGACAGGGTGAGAGAGACCCAGTACTTC; CDR3aa: CASRWDRVRETQYF
v_gene: TRBV25-1; j_gene: TRBJ2-7; abundance: .; len: 13; d_gene: .; CDR3nt: TGTGCCAGCAGTGAGGTGGGGCCCTACGAGCAGTACTTC; CDR3aa: CASSEVGPYEQYF
v_gene: TRBV7-8; j_gene: TRBJ2-1; abundance: once; len: 17; d_gene: TRBD1; CDR3nt: TGTGCCAGCAGCTTAAAAGTGATAAGGGACAGAGACAATGAGCAGTTCTTC; CDR3aa: CASSLKVIRDRDNEQFF
v_gene: TRBV18; j_gene: TRBJ2-7; abundance: .; len: 13; d_gene: .; CDR3nt: TGTGCCAGCTCACCACCGAGGACTCGAGAGCAGTACTTC; CDR3aa: CASSPPRTREQYF
v_gene: TRBV18; j_gene: TRBJ2-1; abundance: .; len: 20; d_gene: .; CDR3nt: TGTGCCAGCTCACCGCAAACATCCATTTCGGGTAGCGGATCCTACAATGAGCAGTTCTTC; CDR3aa: CASSPQTSISGSGSYNEQFF
v_gene: TRBV5-1; j_gene: TRBJ2-2; abundance: .; len: 17; d_gene: .; CDR3nt: TGCGCCAGCAGCTCCAACAGGGCCGCCCAGTCCACCGGGGAGCTGTTTTTT; CDR3aa: CASSSNRAAQSTGELFF
v_gene: TRBV18; j_gene: TRBJ1-2; abundance: .; len: 14; d_gene: TRBD1; CDR3nt: TGTGCCAGCTCATCCCGACAGGGCCCCCATGGCTACACCTTC; CDR3aa: CASSSRQGPHGYTF
v_gene: TRBV28; j_gene: TRBJ1-2; abundance: once; len: 14; d_gene: TRBD1; CDR3nt: TGTGCCAGCACCCGACAGGGTCGCAACTATGGCTACACCTTC; CDR3aa: CASTRQGRNYGYTF
v_gene: TRBV5-8; j_gene: TRBJ1-5; abundance: .; len: 15; d_gene: .; CDR3nt: TGTGCCAGCAGCCCCGGACAGATTACTGATCAGCCCCAGCATTTT; CDR3aa: CASSPGQITDQPQHF
v_gene: TRBV6-5; j_gene: TRBJ2-5; abundance: once; len: 13; d_gene: .; CDR3nt: TGTGCCAGCAGCCCGACTAGAATAGAGACCCAGTACTTC; CDR3aa: CASSPTRIETQYF
v_gene: TRBV28; j_gene: TRBJ2-7; abundance: .; len: 15; d_gene: TRBD1; CDR3nt: TGTGCCAGCAGTATTGATCAGGGGGCGGGCGACGAGCAGTACTTC; CDR3aa: CASSIDQGAGDEQYF
v_gene: TRBV11-2; j_gene: TRBJ2-7; abundance: .; len: 14; d_gene: TRBD1; CDR3nt: TGTGCCAGCGGCCGTGGGACAGGGGCCTACGAGCAGTACTTC; CDR3aa: CASGRGTGAYEQYF
v_gene: TRBV4-1; j_gene: TRBJ2-7; abundance: .; len: 16; d_gene: TRBD2; CDR3nt: TGCGCCAGCAGCCAAGTTTTTAGGGAGGGTTCCTACGAGCAGTACTTC; CDR3aa: CASSQVFREGSYEQYF
v_gene: TRBV28; j_gene: TRBJ1-1; abundance: .; len: 13; d_gene: TRBD1; CDR3nt: TGTGCCAGCCGACAGGGGGCGCGTACTGAAGCTTTCTTT; CDR3aa: CASRQGARTEAFF
v_gene: TRBV10-2; j_gene: TRBJ2-5; abundance: .; len: 12; d_gene: TRBD1; CDR3nt: TGCGCCAGCAGTGAGACGACAGGGTCCCAGTACTTC; CDR3aa: CASSETTGSQYF
v_gene: TRBV6-6; j_gene: TRBJ2-5; abundance: .; len: 14; d_gene: .; CDR3nt: TGTGCCAGCAGTTACTCCCTAAATCAAGAGACCCAGTACTTC; CDR3aa: CASSYSLNQETQYF
v_gene: TRBV5-4; j_gene: TRBJ1-3; abundance: .; len: 16; d_gene: TRBD1; CDR3nt: TGTGCCAGCAGCTCGACAGGGGGCGCGAGTGGAAACACCATATATTTT; CDR3aa: CASSSTGGASGNTIYF
v_gene: TRBV10-3; j_gene: TRBJ1-2; abundance: .; len: 14; d_gene: .; CDR3nt: TGTGCCATCAGTGAGAGGGCAGACAGCTATGGCTACACCTTC; CDR3aa: CAISERADSYGYTF
v_gene: TRBV28; j_gene: TRBJ2-7; abundance: .; len: 14; d_gene: TRBD2; CDR3nt: TGTGCCAGCAGTTTCCTGCGGGGGGTCTACGAGCAGTACTTC; CDR3aa: CASSFLRGVYEQYF
v_gene: TRBV6-5; j_gene: TRBJ2-7; abundance: .; len: 15; d_gene: TRBD2; CDR3nt: TGTGCCAGCAGTTGGTTAGCGGGAATAGCCTACGAGCAGTACTTC; CDR3aa: CASSWLAGIAYEQYF
v_gene: TRBV25-1; j_gene: TRBJ2-3; abundance: .; len: 13; d_gene: TRBD2; CDR3nt: TGTGCCAGCAGGGCGGGAGTGGTAGATACGCAGTATTTT; CDR3aa: CASRAGVVDTQYF
v_gene: TRBV30; j_gene: TRBJ1-6; abundance: .; len: 16; d_gene: .; CDR3nt: TGTGCCTGGAGTGTACATCTAGACCAAAAGAATTCACCCCTCCACTTT; CDR3aa: CAWSVHLDQKNSPLHF
v_gene: TRBV5-1; j_gene: TRBJ2-7; abundance: .; len: 14; d_gene: TRBD1; CDR3nt: TGCGCCAGCCGAACCGGGACAGGGGACTACGAGCAGTACTTC; CDR3aa: CASRTGTGDYEQYF
v_gene: TRBV5-1; j_gene: TRBJ2-1; abundance: .; len: 11; d_gene: .; CDR3nt: TGCGCCAGCAGCCCCGGCAATGAGCAGTTCTTC; CDR3aa: CASSPGNEQFF
v_gene: TRBV28; j_gene: TRBJ2-1; abundance: .; len: 16; d_gene: TRBD2; CDR3nt: TGTGCCAGCAGTCTCCGGGACTACGGGCTGGACAATGAGCAGTTCTTC; CDR3aa: CASSLRDYGLDNEQFF
v_gene: TRBV9; j_gene: TRBJ2-7; abundance: once; len: 15; d_gene: .; CDR3nt: TGTGCCAGCAGCGCGTTCGGGAGTGGCTCCTACGAGCAGTACTTC; CDR3aa: CASSAFGSGSYEQYF
v_gene: TRBV7-9; j_gene: TRBJ2-5; abundance: .; len: 16; d_gene: .; CDR3nt: TGTGCCAGCAGGCAAGCGGGTCAGGGGTACCAAGAGACCCAGTACTTC; CDR3aa: CASRQAGQGYQETQYF